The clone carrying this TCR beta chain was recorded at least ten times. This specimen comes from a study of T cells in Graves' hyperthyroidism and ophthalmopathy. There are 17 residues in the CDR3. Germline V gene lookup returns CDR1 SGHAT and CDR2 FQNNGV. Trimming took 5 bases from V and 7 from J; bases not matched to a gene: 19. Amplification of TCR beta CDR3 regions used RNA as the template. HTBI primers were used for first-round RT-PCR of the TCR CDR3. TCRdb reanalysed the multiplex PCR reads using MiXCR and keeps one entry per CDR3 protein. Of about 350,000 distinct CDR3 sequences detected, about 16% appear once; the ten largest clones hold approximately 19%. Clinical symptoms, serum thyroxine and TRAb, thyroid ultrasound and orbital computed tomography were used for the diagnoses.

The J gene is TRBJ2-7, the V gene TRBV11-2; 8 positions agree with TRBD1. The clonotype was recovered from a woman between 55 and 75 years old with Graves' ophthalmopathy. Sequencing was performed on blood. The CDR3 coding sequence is TGTGCCAGCAGCCAAGGACAGGGTCCAACCCTACGAAGGGAGCAGTACTTC. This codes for CASSQGQGPTLRREQYF.